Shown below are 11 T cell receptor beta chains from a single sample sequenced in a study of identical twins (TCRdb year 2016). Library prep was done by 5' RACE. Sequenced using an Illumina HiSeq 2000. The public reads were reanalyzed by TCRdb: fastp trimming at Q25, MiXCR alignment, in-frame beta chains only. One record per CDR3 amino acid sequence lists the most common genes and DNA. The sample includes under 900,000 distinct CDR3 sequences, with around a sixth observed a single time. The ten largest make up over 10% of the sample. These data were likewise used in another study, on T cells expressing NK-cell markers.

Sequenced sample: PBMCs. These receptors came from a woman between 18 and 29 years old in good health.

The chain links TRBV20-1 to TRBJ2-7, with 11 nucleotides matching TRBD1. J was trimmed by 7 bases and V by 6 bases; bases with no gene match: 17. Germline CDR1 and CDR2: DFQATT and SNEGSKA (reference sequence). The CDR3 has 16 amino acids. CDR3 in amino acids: CSAGPHGQGAWWEQYF. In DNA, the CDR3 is TGCAGTGCGGGACCCCACGGACAGGGGGCCTGGTGGGAGCAGTACTTC.

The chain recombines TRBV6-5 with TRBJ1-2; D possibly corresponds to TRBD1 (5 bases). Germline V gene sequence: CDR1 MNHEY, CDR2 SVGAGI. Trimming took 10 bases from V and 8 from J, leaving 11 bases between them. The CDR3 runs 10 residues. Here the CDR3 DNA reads TGTGCCACCCGGGGGTCGGGCTACACCTTC. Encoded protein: CATRGSGYTF.

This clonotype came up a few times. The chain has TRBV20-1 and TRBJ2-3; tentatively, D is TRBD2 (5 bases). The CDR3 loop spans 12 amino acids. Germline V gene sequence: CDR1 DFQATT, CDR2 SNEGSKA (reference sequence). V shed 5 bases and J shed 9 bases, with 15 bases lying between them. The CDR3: CSAGEQGGTQYF. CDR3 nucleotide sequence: TGCAGTGCTGGGGAACAAGGAGGCACGCAGTATTTT.

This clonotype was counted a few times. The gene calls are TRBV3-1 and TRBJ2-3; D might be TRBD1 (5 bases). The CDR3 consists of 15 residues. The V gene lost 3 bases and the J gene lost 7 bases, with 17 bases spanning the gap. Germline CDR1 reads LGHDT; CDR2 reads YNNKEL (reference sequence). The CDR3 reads CASSQNHAKGHTQYF. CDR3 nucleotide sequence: TGTGCCAGCAGCCAGAACCACGCCAAGGGGCATACGCAGTATTTT.

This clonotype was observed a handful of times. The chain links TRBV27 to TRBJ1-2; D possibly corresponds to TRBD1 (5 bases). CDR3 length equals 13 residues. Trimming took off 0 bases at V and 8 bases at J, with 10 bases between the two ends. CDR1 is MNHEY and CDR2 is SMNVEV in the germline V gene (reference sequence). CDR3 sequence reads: CASSLSVGGGYTF. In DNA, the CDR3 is TGTGCCAGCAGTTTATCGGTGGGGGGAGGCTACACCTTC.

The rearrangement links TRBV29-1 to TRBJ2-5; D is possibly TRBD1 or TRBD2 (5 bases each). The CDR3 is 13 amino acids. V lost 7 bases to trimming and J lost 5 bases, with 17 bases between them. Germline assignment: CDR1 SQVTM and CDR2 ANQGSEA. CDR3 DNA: TGCAGCGCCCCCGACGGGACGAGGGAGACCCAGTACTTC. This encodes CSAPDGTRETQYF.

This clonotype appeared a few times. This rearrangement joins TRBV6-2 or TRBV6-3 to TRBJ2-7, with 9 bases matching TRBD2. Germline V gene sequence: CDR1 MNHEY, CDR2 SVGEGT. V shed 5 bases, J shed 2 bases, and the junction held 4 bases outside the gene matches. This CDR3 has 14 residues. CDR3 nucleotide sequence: TGTGCCAGCAGTAGGACTAGCGTTACCTACGAGCAGTACTTC. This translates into CASSRTSVTYEQYF.

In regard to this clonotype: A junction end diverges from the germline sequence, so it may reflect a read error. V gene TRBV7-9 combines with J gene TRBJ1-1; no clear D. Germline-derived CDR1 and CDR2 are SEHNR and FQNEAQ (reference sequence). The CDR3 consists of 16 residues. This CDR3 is CSSSFSKAGANTEAFF. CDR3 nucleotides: TGTTCCAGCAGCTTCTCCAAGGCAGGCGCGAACACTGAAGCTTTCTTT.

The CDR3: CASTGLAVFTGELFF. Written as DNA, the CDR3 is TGTGCCAGCACGGGACTAGCGGTTTTCACCGGGGAGCTGTTTTTT. J is TRBJ2-2 and V is TRBV6-1, with 11 positions matching TRBD2. This CDR3 spans 15 amino acids. Trimming removed 7 bases from V and 4 bases from J; junction bases left unmatched: 5. CDR1 and CDR2 (germline): MNHNS, SASEGT.

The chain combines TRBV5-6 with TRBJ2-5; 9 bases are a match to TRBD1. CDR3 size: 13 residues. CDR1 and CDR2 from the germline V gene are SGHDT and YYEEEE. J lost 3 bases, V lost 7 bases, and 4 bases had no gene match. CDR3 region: CASRGQGKETQYF. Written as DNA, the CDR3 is TGTGCCAGCCGGGGACAGGGTAAAGAGACCCAGTACTTC. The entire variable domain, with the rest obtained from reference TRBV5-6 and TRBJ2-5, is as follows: DAGVTQSPTHLIKTRGQQVTLRCSPKSGHDTVSWYQQALGQGPQFIFQYYEEEERQRGNFPDRFSGHQFPNYSSELNVNALLLGDSALYLCASRGQGKETQYFGPGTRLLVL.

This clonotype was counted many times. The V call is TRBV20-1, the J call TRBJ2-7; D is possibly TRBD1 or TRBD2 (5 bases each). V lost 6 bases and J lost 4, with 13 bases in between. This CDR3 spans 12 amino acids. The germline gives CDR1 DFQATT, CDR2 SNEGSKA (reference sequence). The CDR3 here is CSAWDGRYEQYF. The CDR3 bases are TGCAGTGCCTGGGACGGCCGGTACGAGCAGTACTTC.